The clone carrying this T cell receptor beta chain has a handful of counts. Its target is unknown. Trimming took 6 bases from V and 0 from J, leaving 9 bases between them. CDR3 length: 14 residues. Per germline, CDR1 SEHNR and CDR2 FQNEAQ (reference sequence). Once RNA had been extracted, it was reverse transcribed into cDNA to act as the sequencing template. Only in-frame clones appear in the TCRdb table, and some are missing; sequencing was by immunoSEQ multiplex PCR. The table includes about 270,000 clones, roughly 60% detected once. The sample's treatment: oral pan-JAK inhibitor, 5-10 mg twice daily. These data belong to a study of CD8+ T cells in alopecia areata. Study in general: The duration of tofacitinib was 6 to 18 months, with 6 months off drug afterward. Study-wide findings and caveats: Scalp clonality decreased significantly with tofacitinib, and so did expanded CD8+ clones among the top 100. Scalp specimens additionally yield sequences from normal skin's resident alphabeta T cells.

The sequencing here drew on CD4+ T cells sorted from blood, taken around week 54, from a patient treated with tofacitinib. This receptor was taken from a human donor with alopecia areata. V and J are TRBV7-9 and TRBJ1-3; D gene ambiguous. CDR3 coding DNA: TGTGCCAGCAGACCCACAGCCTCTGGAAACACCATATATTTT. This gives the protein CASRPTASGNTIYF.